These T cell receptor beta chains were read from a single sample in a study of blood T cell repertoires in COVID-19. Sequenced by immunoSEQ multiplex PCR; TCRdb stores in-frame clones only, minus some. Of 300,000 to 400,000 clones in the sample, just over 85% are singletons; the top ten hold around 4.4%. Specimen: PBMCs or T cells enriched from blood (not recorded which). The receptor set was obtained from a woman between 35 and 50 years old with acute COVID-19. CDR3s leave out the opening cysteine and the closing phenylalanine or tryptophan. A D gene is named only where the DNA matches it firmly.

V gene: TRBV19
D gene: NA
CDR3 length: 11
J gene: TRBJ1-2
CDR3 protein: ASSIGGSYGYT

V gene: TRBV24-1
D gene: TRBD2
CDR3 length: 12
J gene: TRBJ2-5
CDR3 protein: ATSEAGGVETQY

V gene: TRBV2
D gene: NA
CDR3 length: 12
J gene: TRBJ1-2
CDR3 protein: ASTLAWTAAGYT

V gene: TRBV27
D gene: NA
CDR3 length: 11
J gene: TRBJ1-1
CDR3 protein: ASSFFSSTEAF

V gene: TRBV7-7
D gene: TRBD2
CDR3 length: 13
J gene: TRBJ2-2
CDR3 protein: ASSPGRVGTGELF

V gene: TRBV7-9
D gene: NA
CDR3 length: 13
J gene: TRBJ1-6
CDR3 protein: ASSAGRDYNSPLH

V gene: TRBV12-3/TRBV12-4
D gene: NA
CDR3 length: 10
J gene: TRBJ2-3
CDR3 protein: ASSGLRDTQY

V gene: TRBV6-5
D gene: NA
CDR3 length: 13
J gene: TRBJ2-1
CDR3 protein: ASSYSAFQYNEQF

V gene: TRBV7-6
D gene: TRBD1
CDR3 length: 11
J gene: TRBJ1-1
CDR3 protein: ASSPDRAGEAF

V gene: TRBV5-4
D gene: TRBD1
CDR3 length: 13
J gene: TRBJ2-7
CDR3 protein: ASSEGQGLSYEQY

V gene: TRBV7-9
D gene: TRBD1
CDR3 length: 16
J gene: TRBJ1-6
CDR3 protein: ASSLGGTGGSYNSPLH

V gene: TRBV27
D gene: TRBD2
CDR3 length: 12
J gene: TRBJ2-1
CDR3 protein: ASTVLAGGNEQF

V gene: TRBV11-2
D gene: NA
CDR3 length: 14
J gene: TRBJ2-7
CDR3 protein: ASSLALDSKTYEQY

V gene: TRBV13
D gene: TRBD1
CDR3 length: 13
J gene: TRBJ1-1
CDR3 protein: ASSGPGTGDTEAF

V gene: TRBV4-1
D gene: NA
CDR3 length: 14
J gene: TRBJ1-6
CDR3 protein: ASSQDGGYYNSPLH

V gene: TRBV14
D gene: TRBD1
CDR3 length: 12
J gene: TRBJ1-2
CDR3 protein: ASSSTGQGYGYT

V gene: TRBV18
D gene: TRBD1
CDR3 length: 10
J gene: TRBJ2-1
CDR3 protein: ASSIRGYEQF

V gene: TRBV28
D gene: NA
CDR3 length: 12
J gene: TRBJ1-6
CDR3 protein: ASSLGQYNSPLH

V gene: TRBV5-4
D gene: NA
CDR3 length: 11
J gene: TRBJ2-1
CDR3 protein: ASSLVGEGEQF

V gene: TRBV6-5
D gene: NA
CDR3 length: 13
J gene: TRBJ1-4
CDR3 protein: ASSYVGVRDEKLF

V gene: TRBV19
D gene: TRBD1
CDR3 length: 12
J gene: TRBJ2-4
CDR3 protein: ASSISGGQNIQY

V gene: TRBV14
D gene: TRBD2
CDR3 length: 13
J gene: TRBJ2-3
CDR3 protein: ASSQASGLANTQY

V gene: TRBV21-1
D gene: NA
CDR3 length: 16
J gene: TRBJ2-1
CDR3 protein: ASRPDRGLLGSYNEQF

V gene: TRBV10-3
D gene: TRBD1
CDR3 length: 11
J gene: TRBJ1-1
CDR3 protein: AIRSGGSTEAF

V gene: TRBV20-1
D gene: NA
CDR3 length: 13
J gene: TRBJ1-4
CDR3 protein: SASGSGATNEKLF

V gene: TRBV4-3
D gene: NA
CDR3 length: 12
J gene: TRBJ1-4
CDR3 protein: ASSQGRANEKLF

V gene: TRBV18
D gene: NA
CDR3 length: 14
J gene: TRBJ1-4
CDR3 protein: ASSLLSGATNEKLF

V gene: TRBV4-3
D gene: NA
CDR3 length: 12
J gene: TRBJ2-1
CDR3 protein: ASSQVTTFGEQF

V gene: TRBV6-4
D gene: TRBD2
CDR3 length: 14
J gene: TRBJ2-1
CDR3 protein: ASSDSLLAGVNEQF

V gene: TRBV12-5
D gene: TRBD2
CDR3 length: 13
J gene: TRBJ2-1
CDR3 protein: ASAANSGGYNEQF